The 8 T cell receptor beta chains presented below share a single source sample, sequenced in a study of T cell clones after liver transplantation. TCRdb's copy holds only in-frame clones and misses some; the assay was immunoSEQ multiplex PCR. The data show about 120,000 clones, less than 95% seen once. This sample comprised CD4+ T cells from blood, obtained 12 months after liver transplant. The receptors originated from a human patient who received a liver transplant. Some T cells may trace back to the graft donor.

This clone was detected only once. V and J are TRBV18 and TRBJ2-5, with 12 bases fitting TRBD2. Trimming at V came to 6 bases and at J to 5 bases, leaving 7 bases not matched to a gene. The CDR3 is made up of 15 amino acids. Germline V gene sequence: CDR1 KGHSH, CDR2 LQKENI. CDR3 coding DNA: TGTGCCAGCTCGGCCGGACTAGCGGGACTCGAGACCCAGTACTTC. Protein sequence: CASSAGLAGLETQYF.

The chain employs TRBV10-3 and TRBJ1-5; D may be TRBD1 (5 bases). In germline, CDR1 is ENHRY, CDR2 SYGVKD. The CDR3 covers 13 residues. Deletions cut 6 bases from V and 5 bases from J, with 11 bases between. The CDR3 here is CAIRDTVDQPQHF. CDR3 in DNA: TGTGCCATCAGGGACACCGTGGATCAGCCCCAGCATTTT.

The V call is TRBV11-3, the J call TRBJ2-7, with D perhaps matching TRBD2 (6 bases). Deletions cut 1 base from V and 3 bases from J, with 7 bases between. The CDR3 extends over 13 amino acids. Germline assignment: CDR1 SGHNT and CDR2 YENEEA. The chain's CDR3 is CASSLVEGYEQYF. The CDR3 DNA sequence: TGTGCCAGCAGCTTAGTGGAGGGCTACGAGCAGTACTTC.

V gene TRBV7-8 combines with J gene TRBJ2-2; the D gene is possibly TRBD2 (6 bases). From germline, CDR1 is SGHVS and CDR2 FQNEAQ. The V end was cut by 8 bases, the J end by 5 bases, with 9 bases between. This CDR3 is 12 amino acids long. The CDR3 spells CASGRETGELFF. The CDR3, as DNA: TGTGCCAGCGGTCGGGAGACCGGGGAGCTGTTTTTT.

This chain connects TRBV10-3 to TRBJ2-7; 8 nucleotides agree with TRBD1. CDR1 ENHRY and CDR2 SYGVKD come from the germline V gene. The CDR3 length is 14 residues. After removal of 7 bases from V and 2 bases from J, the junction contained 7 bases not matched to a gene. In DNA form, the CDR3 reads TGTGCCATCAAGAGGACAGGGCCCCCCTACGAGCAGTACTTC. Protein product: CAIKRTGPPYEQYF.

This chain joins TRBV6-5 and TRBJ2-3, with D hard to call. Germline V gene sequence: CDR1 MNHEY, CDR2 SVGAGI. The CDR3 spans 14 residues. V was cut by 6 bases and J by 0 bases, with 10 bases left in between. CDR3 coding DNA: TGTGCCAGCAGGCCTCATGAGAGCACAGATACGCAGTATTTT. Residues: CASRPHESTDTQYF.

The chain uses TRBV19 and TRBJ1-3; possibly TRBD1 for D (5 bases). The germline V gene encodes CDR1 LNHDA and CDR2 SQIVND (reference sequence). The CDR3 consists of 13 residues. V lost 8 bases, J lost 0 bases, and 8 bases lay in between. CDR3 amino acids: CASPGPSGNTIYF. CDR3 DNA: TGTGCCAGTCCAGGGCCCTCTGGAAACACCATATATTTT.

This chain links TRBV6-5 with TRBJ1-2; TRBD1 aligns across 9 bases. The CDR3 runs 15 residues. Germline values: CDR1 MNHEY, CDR2 SVGAGI. V was pared by 7 bases and J by 4 bases, with 10 bases of the junction left unmatched. CDR3 coding DNA: TGTGCCAGCACCCGAGGGACAGGGTCGAGCTATGGCTACACCTTC. Encoded protein: CASTRGTGSSYGYTF.